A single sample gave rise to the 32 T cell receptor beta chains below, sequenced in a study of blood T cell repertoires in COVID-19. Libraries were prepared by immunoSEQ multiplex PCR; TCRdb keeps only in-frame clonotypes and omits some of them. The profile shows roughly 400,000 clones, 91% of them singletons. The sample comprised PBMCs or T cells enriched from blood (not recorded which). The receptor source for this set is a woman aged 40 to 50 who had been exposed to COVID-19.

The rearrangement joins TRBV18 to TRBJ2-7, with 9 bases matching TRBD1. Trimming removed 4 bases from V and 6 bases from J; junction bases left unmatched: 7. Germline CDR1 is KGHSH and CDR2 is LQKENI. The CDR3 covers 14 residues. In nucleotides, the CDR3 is TGTGCCAGCTCACACGGTGGGACAGGGCTCGAGCAGTACTTC. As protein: CASSHGGTGLEQYF. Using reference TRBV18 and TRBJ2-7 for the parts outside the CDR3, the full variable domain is NAGVMQNPRHLVRRRGQEARLRCSPMKGHSHVYWYRQLPEEGLKFMVYLQKENIIDESGMPKERFSAEFPKEGPSILRIQQVVRGDSAAYFCASSHGGTGLEQYFGPGTRLTVT.

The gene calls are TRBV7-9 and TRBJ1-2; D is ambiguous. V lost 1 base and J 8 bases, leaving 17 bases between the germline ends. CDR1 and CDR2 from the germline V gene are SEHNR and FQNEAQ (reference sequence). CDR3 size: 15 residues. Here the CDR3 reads CASSLGGLPTWGYTF. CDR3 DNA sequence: TGTGCCAGCAGCTTAGGAGGCCTCCCCACTTGGGGCTACACCTTC.

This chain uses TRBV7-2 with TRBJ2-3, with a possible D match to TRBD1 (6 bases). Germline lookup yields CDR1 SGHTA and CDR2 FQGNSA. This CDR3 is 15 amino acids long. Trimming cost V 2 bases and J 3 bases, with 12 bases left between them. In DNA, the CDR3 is TGTGCCAGCAGCTTAACCAGTAGGGGGACAGATACGCAGTATTTT. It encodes CASSLTSRGTDTQYF.

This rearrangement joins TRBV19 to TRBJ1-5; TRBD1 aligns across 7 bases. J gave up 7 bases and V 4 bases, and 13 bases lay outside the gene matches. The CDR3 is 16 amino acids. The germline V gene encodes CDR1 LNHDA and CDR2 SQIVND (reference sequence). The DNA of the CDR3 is TGTGCCAGTAGTACGCTACCGGGACAGACAACACAGCCCCAGCATTTT. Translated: CASSTLPGQTTQPQHF.

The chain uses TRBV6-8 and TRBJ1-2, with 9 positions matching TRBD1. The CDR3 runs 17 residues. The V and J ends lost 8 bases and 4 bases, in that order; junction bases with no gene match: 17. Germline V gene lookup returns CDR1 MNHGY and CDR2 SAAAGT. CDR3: CASHGAGQGPSGYGYTF. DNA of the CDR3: TGTGCCAGCCATGGGGCCGGACAGGGGCCCTCCGGCTATGGCTACACCTTC.

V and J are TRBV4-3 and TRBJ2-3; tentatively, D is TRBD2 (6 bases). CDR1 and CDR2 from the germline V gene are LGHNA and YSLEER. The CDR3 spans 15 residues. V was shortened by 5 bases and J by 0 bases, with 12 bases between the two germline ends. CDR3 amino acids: CASSAEGKSTDTQYF. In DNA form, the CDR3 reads TGCGCCAGCAGCGCGGAGGGGAAGAGCACAGATACGCAGTATTTT.

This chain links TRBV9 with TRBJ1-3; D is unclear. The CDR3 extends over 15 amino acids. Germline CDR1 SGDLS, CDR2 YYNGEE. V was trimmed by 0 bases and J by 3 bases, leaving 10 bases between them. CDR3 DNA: TGTGCCAGCAGCGTAGGAGGGTCGATTGGAAACACCATATATTTT. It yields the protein CASSVGGSIGNTIYF. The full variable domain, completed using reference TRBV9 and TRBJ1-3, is DSGVTQTPKHLITATGQRVTLRCSPRSGDLSVYWYQQSLDQGLQFLIQYYNGEERAKGNILERFSAQQFPDLHSELNLSSLELGDSALYFCASSVGGSIGNTIYFGEGSWLTVV.

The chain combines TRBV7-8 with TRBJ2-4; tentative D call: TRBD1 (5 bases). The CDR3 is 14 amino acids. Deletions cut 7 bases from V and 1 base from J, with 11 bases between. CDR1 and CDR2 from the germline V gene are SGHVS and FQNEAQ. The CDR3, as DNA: TGTGCCAGCAAACAAGGGGTGGCCAAAAACATTCAGTACTTC. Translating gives CASKQGVAKNIQYF.

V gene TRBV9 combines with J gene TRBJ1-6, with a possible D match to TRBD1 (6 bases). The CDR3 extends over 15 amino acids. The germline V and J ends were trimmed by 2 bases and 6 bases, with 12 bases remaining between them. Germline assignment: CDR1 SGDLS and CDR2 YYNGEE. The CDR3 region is CASSVQDSINSPLHF. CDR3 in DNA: TGTGCCAGCAGCGTTCAGGACAGCATTAATTCACCCCTCCACTTT.

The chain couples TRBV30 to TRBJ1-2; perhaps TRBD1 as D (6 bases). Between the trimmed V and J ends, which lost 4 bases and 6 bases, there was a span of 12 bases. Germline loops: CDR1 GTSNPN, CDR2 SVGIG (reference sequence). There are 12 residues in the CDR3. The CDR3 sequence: CAWTPHRDGYTF. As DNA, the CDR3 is TGTGCCTGGACCCCACACAGGGATGGCTACACCTTC.

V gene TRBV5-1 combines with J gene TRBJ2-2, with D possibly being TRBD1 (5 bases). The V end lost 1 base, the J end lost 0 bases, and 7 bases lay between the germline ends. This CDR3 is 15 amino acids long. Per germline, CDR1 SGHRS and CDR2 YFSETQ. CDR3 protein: CASSLLGANTGELFF. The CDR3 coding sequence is TGCGCCAGCAGCTTGTTAGGGGCGAACACCGGGGAGCTGTTTTTT.

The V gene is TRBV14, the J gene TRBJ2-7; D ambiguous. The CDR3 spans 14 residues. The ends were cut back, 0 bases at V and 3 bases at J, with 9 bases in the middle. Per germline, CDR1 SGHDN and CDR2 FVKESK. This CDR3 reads CASSQDDISYEQYF. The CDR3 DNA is TGTGCCAGCAGCCAAGATGATATCAGCTACGAGCAGTACTTC.

The CDR3 DNA reads as TGTGCCAGCAGCCATGGGACAGGGAGGATTGACTATGGCTACACCTTC. Translated: CASSHGTGRIDYGYTF. The chain has TRBV5-5 and TRBJ1-2, with 9 positions matching TRBD1. Germline CDR1 SGHKS, CDR2 YYEKEE (reference sequence). The trim removed 4 bases at V and 3 bases at J, leaving 10 bases unmatched. The CDR3 loop spans 16 amino acids.

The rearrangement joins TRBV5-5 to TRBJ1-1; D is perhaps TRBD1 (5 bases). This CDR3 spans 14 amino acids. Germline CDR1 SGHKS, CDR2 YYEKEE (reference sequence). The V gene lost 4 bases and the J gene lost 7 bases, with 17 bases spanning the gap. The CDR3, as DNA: TGTGCCAGCAGCCGCGACAGTGGACGAGGTGAAGCTTTCTTT. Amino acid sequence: CASSRDSGRGEAFF.

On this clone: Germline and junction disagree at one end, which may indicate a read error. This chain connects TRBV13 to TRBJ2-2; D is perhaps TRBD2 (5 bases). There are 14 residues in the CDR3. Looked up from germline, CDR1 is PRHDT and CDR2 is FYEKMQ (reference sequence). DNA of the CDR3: TGTGCCAGCAGTCAGCCGGGATACACGGGGGAGCTGTTTTTT. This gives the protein CASSQPGYTGELFF.

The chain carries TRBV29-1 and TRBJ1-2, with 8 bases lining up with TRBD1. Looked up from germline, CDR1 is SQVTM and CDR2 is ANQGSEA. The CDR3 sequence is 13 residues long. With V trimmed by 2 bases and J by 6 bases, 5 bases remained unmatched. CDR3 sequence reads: CSVEWTGRHGYTF. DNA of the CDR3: TGCAGCGTTGAATGGACAGGGAGGCATGGCTACACCTTC. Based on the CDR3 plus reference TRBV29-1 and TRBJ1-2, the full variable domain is SAVISQKPSRDICQRGTSLTIQCQVDSQVTMMFWYRQQPGQSLTLIATANQGSEATYESGFVIDKFPISRPNLTFSTLTVSNMSPEDSSIYLCSVEWTGRHGYTFGSGTRLTVV.

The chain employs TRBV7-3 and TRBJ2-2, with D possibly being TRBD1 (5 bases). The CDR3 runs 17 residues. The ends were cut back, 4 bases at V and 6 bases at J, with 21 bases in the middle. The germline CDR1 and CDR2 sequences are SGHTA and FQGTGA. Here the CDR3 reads CASSSQPGLRVSGELFF. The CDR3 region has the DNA TGTGCCAGCAGCTCACAGCCAGGGTTGCGAGTTTCCGGGGAGCTGTTTTTT.

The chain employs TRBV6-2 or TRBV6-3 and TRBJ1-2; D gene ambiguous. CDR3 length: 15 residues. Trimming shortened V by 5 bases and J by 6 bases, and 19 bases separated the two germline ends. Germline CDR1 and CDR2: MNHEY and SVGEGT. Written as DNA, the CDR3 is TGTGCCAGCAGTCGCGCCGGAGGGAAGTCCCATGGCTACACCTTC. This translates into CASSRAGGKSHGYTF.

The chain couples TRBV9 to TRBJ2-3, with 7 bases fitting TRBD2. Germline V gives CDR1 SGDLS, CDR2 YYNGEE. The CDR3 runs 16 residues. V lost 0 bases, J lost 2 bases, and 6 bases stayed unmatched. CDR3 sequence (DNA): TGTGCCAGCAGCGTAGGCGGGAGAAGGAACACAGATACGCAGTATTTT. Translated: CASSVGGRRNTDTQYF. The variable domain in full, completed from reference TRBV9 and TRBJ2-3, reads DSGVTQTPKHLITATGQRVTLRCSPRSGDLSVYWYQQSLDQGLQFLIQYYNGEERAKGNILERFSAQQFPDLHSELNLSSLELGDSALYFCASSVGGRRNTDTQYFGPGTRLTVL.

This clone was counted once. The CDR3 nucleotides are TGTGCCACCAGTGACTCCATCGGAAGCGGGAAGGGAGGCACTGAAGCTTTCTTT. This encodes CATSDSIGSGKGGTEAFF. The chain recombines TRBV24-1 with TRBJ1-1, with D uncertain. This CDR3 comprises 18 residues. Germline V CDR1 and CDR2: KGHDR, SFDVKD. Trimming removed 4 bases from V and 4 bases from J, with 24 bases in between.

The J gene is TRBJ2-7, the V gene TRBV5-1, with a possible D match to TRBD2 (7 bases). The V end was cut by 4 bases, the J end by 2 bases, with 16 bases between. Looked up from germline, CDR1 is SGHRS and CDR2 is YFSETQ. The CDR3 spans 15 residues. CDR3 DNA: TGCGCCAGCAGCGCCGGGACAAGCGGGGCCTACGAGCAGTACTTC. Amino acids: CASSAGTSGAYEQYF.

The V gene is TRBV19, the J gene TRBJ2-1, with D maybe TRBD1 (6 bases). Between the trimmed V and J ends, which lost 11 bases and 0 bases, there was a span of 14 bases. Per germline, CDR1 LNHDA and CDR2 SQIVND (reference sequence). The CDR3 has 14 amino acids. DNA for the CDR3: TGTGCCTCTACCGGGACACCCTCCTACAATGAGCAGTTCTTC. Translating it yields CASTGTPSYNEQFF.

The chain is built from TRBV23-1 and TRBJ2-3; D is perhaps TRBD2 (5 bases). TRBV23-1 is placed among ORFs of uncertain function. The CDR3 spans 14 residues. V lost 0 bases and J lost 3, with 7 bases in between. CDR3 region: CASSQSTGTDTQYF. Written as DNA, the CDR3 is TGCGCCAGCAGTCAATCTACGGGGACAGATACGCAGTATTTT.

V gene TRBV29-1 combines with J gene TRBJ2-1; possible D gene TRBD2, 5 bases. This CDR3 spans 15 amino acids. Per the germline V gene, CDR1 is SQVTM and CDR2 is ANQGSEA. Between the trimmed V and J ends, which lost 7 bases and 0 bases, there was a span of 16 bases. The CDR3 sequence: CSAEGRRSSYNEQFF. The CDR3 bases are TGCAGCGCGGAAGGTAGGAGGAGCTCCTACAATGAGCAGTTCTTC.

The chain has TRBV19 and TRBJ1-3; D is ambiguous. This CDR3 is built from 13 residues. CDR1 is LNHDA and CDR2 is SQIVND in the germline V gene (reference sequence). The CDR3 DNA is TGTGCAGTCCGGGTCTTCTCTGGAAACACCATATATTTT. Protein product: CAVRVFSGNTIYF. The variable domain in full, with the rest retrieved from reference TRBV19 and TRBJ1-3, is DGGITQSPKYLFRKEGQNVTLSCEQNLNHDAMYWYRQDPGQGLRLIYYSQIVNDFQKGDIAEGYSVSREKKESFPLTVTSAQKNPTAFYLCAVRVFSGNTIYFGEGSWLTVV.

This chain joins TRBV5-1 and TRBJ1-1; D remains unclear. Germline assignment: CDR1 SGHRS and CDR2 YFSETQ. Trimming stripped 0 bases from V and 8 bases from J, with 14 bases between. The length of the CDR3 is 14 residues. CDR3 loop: CASSLGLLTPEAFF. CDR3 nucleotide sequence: TGCGCCAGCAGCTTGGGACTCTTGACTCCCGAAGCTTTCTTT.

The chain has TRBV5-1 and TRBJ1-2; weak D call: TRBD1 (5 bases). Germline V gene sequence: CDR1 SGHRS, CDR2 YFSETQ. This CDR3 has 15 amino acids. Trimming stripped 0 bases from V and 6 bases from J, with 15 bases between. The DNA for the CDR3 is TGCGCCAGCAGCTTGGAACCAGGGAGGGTCGATGGCTACACCTTC. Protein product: CASSLEPGRVDGYTF.

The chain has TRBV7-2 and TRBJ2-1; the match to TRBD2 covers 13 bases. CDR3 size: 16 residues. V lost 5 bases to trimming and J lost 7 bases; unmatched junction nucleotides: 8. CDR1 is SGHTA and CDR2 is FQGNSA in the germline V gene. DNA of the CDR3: TGTGCCAGCAGCGCCCCGGGACTAGCGGGAAATAATGAGCAGTTCTTC. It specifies CASSAPGLAGNNEQFF.

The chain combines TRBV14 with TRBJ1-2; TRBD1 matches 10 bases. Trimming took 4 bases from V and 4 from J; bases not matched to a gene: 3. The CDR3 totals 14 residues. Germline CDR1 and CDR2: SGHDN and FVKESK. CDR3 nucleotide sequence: TGTGCCAGCAGCCCCGGACAGGGGGGCTATGGCTACACCTTC. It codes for CASSPGQGGYGYTF.

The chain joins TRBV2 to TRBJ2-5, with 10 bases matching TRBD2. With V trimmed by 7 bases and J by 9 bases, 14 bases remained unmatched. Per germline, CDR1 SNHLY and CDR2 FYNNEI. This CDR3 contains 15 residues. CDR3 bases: TGTGCCAGCACCCTAGTGGATCTAGCGGGAGAATCCCAGTACTTC. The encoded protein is CASTLVDLAGESQYF.

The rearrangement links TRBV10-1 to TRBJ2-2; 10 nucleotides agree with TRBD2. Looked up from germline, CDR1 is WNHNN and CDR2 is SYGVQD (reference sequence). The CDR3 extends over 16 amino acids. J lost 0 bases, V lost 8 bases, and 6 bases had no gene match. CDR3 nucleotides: TGCGCCAGCGCTTCTAGCGGGGGCACGAACACCGGGGAGCTGTTTTTT. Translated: CASASSGGTNTGELFF.

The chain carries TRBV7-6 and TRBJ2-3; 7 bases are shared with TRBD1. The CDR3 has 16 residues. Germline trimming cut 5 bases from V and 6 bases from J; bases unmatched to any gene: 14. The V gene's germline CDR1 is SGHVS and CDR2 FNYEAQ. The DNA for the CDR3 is TGTGCCAGCAGCCCCGTGACAGGGTACCAACAGGATACGCAGTATTTT. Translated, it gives CASSPVTGYQQDTQYF.